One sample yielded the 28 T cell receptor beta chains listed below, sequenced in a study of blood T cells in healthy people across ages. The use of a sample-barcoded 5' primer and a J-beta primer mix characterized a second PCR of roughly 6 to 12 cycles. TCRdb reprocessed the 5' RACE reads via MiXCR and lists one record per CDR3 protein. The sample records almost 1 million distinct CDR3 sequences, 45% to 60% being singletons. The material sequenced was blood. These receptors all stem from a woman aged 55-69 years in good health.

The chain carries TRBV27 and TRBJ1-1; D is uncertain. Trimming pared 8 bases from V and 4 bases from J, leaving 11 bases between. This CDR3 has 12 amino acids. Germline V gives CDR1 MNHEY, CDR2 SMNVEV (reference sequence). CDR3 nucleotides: TGTGCCAGCGGCCTCTGGGGCACTGAAGCTTTCTTT. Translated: CASGLWGTEAFF.

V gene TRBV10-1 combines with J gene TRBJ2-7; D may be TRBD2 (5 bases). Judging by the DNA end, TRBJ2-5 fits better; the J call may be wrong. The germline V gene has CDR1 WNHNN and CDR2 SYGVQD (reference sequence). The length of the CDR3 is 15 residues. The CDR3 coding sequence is TGCGCCAGCCCAGACTCGAGGGAGAATCGAGAGACCCAGTACTTC. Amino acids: CASPDSRENRETQYF.

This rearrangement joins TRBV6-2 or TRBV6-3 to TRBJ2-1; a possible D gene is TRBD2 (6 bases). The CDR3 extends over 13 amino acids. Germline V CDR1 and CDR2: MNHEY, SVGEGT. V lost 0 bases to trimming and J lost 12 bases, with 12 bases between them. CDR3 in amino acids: CASSYSTSMVQFF. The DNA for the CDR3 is TGTGCCAGCAGTTACTCAACTAGCATGGTGCAGTTCTTC.

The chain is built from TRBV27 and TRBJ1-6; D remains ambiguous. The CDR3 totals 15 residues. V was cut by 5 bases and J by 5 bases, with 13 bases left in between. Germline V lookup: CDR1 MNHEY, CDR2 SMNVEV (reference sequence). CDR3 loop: CASSPYPGNNSPLHF. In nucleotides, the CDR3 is TGTGCCAGCAGTCCCTACCCGGGAAATAATTCACCCCTCCACTTT.

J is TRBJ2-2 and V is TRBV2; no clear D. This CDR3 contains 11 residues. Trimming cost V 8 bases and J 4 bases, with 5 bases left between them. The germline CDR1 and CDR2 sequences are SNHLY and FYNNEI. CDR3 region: CASGTTGELFF. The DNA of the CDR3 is TGTGCCAGCGGCACCACCGGGGAGCTGTTTTTT.

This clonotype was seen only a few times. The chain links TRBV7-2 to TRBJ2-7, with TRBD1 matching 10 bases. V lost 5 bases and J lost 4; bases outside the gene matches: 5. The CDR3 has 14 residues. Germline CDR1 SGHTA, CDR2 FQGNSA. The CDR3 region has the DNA TGTGCCAGCAGCCAAGACAGGGGGCAGTACGAGCAGTACTTC. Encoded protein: CASSQDRGQYEQYF.

The CDR3 bases are TGTGCCAGCAGCTCGAGGGTTTCGCAGGCCGGCTACAATGAGCAGTACTTC. Its translation is CASSSRVSQAGYNEQYF. V is TRBV7-2 and J is TRBJ2-7; D might be TRBD2 (5 bases). V shed 4 bases and J shed 7 bases, with 26 bases lying between them. The CDR3 is 17 residues long. Germline-derived CDR1 and CDR2 are SGHTA and FQGNSA. The variable domain in full, completed from reference TRBV7-2 and TRBJ2-7, reads GAGVSQSPSNKVTEKGKDVELRCDPISGHTALYWYRQSLGQGLEFLIYFQGNSAPDKSGLPSDRFSAERTGGSVSTLTIQRTQQEDSAVYLCASSSRVSQAGYNEQYFGPGTRLTVT.

CDR3 in amino acids: CASSLHSNEKLFF. CDR3 in DNA: TGTGCCAGCAGCCTACATTCCAATGAAAAACTGTTTTTT. The chain joins TRBV2 to TRBJ1-4; unclear D gene. Germline values: CDR1 SNHLY, CDR2 FYNNEI. There are 13 residues in the CDR3. Trimming left V 6 bases short and J 5 bases short, with 10 bases between.

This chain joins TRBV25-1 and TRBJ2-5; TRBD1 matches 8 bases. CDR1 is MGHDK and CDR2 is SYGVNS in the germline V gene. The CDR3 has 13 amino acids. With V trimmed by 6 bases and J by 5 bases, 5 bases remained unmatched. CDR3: CASRPGQAETQYF. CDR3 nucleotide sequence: TGTGCCAGCAGGCCGGGACAGGCGGAGACCCAGTACTTC. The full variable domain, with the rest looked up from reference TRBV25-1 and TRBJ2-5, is EADIYQTPRYLVIGTGKKITLECSQTMGHDKMYWYQQDPGMELHLIHYSYGVNSTEKGDLSSESTVSRIRTEHFPLTLESARPSHTSQYLCASRPGQAETQYFGPGTRLLVL.

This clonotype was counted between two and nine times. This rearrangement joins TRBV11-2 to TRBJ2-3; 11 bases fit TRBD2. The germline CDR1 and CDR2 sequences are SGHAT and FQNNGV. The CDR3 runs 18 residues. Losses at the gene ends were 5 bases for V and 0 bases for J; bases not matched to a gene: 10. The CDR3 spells CASSQLRRLAGSTDTQYF. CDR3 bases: TGTGCCAGCAGCCAACTTCGTCGACTAGCGGGAAGCACAGATACGCAGTATTTT.

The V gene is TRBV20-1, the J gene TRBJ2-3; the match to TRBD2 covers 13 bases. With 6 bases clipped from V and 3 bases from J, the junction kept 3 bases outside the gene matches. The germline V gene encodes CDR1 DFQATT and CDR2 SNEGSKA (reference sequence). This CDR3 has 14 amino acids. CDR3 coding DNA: TGCAGTGCAAAGACTAGCGGGAGGACAGATACGCAGTATTTT. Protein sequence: CSAKTSGRTDTQYF.

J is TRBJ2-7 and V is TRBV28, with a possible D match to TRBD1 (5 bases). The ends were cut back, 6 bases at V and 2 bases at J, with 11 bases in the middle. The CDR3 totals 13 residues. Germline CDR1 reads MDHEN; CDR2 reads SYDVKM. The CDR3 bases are TGTGCCAGCAGGAAAGGGGCCCCCTACGAGCAGTACTTC. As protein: CASRKGAPYEQYF.

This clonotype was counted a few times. The DNA for the CDR3 is TGTGCCAGCAACATTCTTCCTCAAGGAGCCATTCAGTACTTC. It codes for CASNILPQGAIQYF. The chain joins TRBV2 to TRBJ2-4, with unresolved D. The CDR3 extends over 14 amino acids. Per the germline V gene, CDR1 is SNHLY and CDR2 is FYNNEI. Trimming left V 7 bases short and J 9 bases short, with 19 bases between.

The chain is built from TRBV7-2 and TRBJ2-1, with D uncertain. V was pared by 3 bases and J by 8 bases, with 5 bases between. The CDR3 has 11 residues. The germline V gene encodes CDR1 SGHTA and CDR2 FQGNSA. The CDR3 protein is CASSLMDEQFF. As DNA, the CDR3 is TGTGCCAGCAGCTTGATGGATGAGCAGTTCTTC.

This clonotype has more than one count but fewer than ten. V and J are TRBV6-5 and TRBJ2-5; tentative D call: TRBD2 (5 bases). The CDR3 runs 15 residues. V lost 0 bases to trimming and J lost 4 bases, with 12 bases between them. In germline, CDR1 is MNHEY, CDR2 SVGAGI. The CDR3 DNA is TGTGCCAGCAGTTACTCCCAAGCGGCCCCAGAGACCCAGTACTTC. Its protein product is CASSYSQAAPETQYF.

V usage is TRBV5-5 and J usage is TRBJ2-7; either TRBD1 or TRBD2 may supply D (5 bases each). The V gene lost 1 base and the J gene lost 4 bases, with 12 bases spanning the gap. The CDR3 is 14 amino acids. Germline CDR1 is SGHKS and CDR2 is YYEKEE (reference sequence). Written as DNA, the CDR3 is TGTGCCAGCAGCTTGTCTACGGGGCAATACGAGCAGTACTTC. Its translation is CASSLSTGQYEQYF.

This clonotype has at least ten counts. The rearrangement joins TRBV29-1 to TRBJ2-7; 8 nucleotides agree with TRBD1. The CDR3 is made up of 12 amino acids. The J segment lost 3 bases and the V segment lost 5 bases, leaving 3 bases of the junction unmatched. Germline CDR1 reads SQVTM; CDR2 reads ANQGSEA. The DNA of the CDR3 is TGCAGCGTTTACACAGGGGGCTACGAGCAGTACTTC. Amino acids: CSVYTGGYEQYF.

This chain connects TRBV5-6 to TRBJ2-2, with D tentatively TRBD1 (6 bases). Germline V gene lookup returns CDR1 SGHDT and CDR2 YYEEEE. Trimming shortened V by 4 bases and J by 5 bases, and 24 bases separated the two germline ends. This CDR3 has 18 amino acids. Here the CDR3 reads CASSRTVSGLMTTGELFF. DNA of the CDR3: TGTGCCAGCAGCCGGACAGTGTCCGGGCTTATGACTACCGGGGAGCTGTTTTTT. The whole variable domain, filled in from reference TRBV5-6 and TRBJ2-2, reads DAGVTQSPTHLIKTRGQQVTLRCSPKSGHDTVSWYQQALGQGPQFIFQYYEEEERQRGNFPDRFSGHQFPNYSSELNVNALLLGDSALYLCASSRTVSGLMTTGELFFGEGSRLTVL.

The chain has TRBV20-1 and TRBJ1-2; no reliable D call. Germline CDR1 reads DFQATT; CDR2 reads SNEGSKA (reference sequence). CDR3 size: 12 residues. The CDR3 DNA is TGCAGCCCTCGAACAAATAACTATGGCTACACCTTC. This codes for CSPRTNNYGYTF.

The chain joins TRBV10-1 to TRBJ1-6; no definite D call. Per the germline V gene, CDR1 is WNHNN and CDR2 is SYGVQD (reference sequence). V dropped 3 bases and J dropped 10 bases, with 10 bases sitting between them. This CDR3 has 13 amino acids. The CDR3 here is CASSDGVFSPLHF. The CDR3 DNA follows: TGCGCCAGCAGTGATGGGGTATTCTCACCCCTCCACTTT.

Here the CDR3 DNA reads TGTGCCAGCAGCCCTGGACAGGGACTATACAATGAGCAGTACTTC. The encoded protein is CASSPGQGLYNEQYF. The rearrangement links TRBV5-6 to TRBJ2-1, with D possibly matching TRBD1 (8 bases). Judging by the DNA end, TRBJ2-7 fits better; the J call may be wrong. CDR3 size: 15 residues. The germline gives CDR1 SGHDT, CDR2 YYEEEE.

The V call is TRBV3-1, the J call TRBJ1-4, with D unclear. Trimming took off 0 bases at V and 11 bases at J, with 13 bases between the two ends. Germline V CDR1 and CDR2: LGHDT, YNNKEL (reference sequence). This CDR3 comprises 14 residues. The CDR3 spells CASSQDRAVAKLFF. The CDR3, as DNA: TGTGCCAGCAGCCAAGATCGGGCGGTTGCGAAACTGTTTTTT.

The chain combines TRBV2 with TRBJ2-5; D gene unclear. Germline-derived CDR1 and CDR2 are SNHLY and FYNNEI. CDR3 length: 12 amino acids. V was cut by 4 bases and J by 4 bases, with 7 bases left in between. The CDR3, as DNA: TGTGCCAGCAGTGCCGGGTCAGAGACCCAGTACTTC. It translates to CASSAGSETQYF.

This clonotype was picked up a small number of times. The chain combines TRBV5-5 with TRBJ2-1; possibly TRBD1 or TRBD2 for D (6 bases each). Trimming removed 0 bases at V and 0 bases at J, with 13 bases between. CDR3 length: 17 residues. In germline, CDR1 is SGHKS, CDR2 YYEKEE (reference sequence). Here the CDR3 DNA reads TGTGCCAGCAGCTTGGCCGGGGGCCCCCCCTCCTACAATGAGCAGTTCTTC. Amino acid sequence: CASSLAGGPPSYNEQFF.

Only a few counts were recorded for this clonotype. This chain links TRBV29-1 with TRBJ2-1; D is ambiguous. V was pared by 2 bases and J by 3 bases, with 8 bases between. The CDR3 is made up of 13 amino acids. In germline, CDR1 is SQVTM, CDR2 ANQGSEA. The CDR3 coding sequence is TGCAGCGTTGAACGAGGTGGCTACAATGAGCAGTTCTTC. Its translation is CSVERGGYNEQFF.

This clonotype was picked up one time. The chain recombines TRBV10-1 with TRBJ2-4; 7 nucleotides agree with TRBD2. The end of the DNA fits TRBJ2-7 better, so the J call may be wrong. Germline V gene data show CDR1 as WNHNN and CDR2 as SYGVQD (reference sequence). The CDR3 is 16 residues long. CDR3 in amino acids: CASSEGLRELGGEQYF. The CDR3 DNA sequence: TGCGCCAGCAGTGAGGGTTTGCGGGAGTTAGGAGGCGAGCAGTACTTC.

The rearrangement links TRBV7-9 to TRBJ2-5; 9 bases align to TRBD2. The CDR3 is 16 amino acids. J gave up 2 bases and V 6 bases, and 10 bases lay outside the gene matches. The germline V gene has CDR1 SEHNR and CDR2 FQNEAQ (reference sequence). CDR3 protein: CASSSSLAGGQETQYF. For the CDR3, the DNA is TGTGCCAGCAGTTCCTCTTTGGCGGGAGGGCAAGAGACCCAGTACTTC.

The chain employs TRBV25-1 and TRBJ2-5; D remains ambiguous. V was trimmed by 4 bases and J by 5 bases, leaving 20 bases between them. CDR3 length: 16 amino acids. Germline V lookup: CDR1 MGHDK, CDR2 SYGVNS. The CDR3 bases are TGTGCCAGCAGTGGGTTGGCAGTCCAGATTAGGGAGACCCAGTACTTC. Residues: CASSGLAVQIRETQYF.